This T cell receptor (beta chain) is drawn from a study of spatial heterogeneity in lung cancer. MiXCR, applied by TCRdb to the 5' RACE reads, yields one record per CDR3 protein. The sample records 7,500 to 10,000 distinct CDR3 sequences, around 5.1% being singletons. This clonotype showed up many times. Its antigen is currently unknown. The germline V gene has CDR1 KGHDR and CDR2 SFDVKD. The CDR3 consists of 12 residues. Trimming cost V 8 bases and J 4 bases, with 8 bases left between them. The time point was: sample taken at primary tumor resection. Tumor, nontumor lung or frozen PBMC supplied whole RNA, sequenced without sorting. Findings of the study overall: Expanded intratumoral alpha and beta TCR counts tracked tumor mutation counts.

The chain links TRBV24-1 to TRBJ1-5; D gene uncertain. This TCR derives from a female donor with early-stage non-small cell lung cancer. Sequenced material: lung tumor tissue, taken at surgery. This chain's CDR3 is CATKGGNQPQHF. The CDR3 bases are TGTGCCACCAAGGGTGGGAATCAGCCCCAGCATTTT.